This T cell receptor (beta chain) was profiled in a study of identical twins. Study-level points and caveats: Insertions were fewer in abundant cord blood beta clonotypes, whereas memory repertoires showed none of this pattern. Interpretation of the results relied on cross-sectional statistical analysis and not on following the same donors. Twins shared beta out-of-frame sequences in excess, but this excess was weaker.

The authors used template switching to add a universal primer site and gave cDNA unique molecular identifiers. TCRdb processed the 5' RACE reads anew with MiXCR; each CDR3 protein has one entry. The sample includes hundreds of thousands of distinct CDR3 sequences, roughly 7.1% of them seen just once. This clonotype was counted many times. Its antigen is unknown. Separately, the same data were catalogued under a study of yellow fever vaccine responses in identical twins.

The specimen sequenced was PBMCs. This receptor was taken from a woman aged 18-29 years in good health.

CDR3 nucleotide sequence: TGCAGCGCCAGACAGGGGGCCAACGAGCAGTACTTC. Its translation: CSARQGANEQYF. The V gene is TRBV29-1, the J gene TRBJ2-7; 10 nucleotides align to TRBD1. There are 12 residues in the CDR3. Germline CDR1 is SQVTM and CDR2 is ANQGSEA. V was pared by 7 bases and J by 5 bases, with 5 bases of the junction left unmatched.